This T cell receptor beta chain emerged from a study of cytomegalovirus exposure and HLA in healthy donors. Researchers ran the PCR with 60 Vbeta and 13 Jbeta primers. TCRdb's copy holds only in-frame clones and misses some; the assay was immunoSEQ multiplex PCR. The sample holds 130,000 to 150,000 clones, roughly three quarters seen once. The CDR3 contains 13 residues. The germline CDR1 and CDR2 sequences are MDHEN and SYDVKM. Trimming took off 8 bases at V and 0 bases at J, with 10 bases between the two ends. This clonotype originated in a woman in her 40s in good health and CMV-seropositive. The sequenced material came from PBMCs. The chain carries TRBV28 and TRBJ1-2; D is unclear. CDR3 bases: TGTGCCAGCGGCCCGGGAGCTAACTATGGCTACACCTTC. Translating it yields CASGPGANYGYTF.